The T cell receptor beta chain described here comes from a study of regulatory T cells in long-lasting Graves disease. Study observations and caveats: It was in persistent disease that TRBV28, TRBJ1-2 and TRBJ2-5 were favored. Fewer public clonotypes were shared by new patients (just under 1,000) than by persistent patients (roughly 2,500).

In building TCR beta libraries, iRepertoire HTBI primers were used together with Arm-PCR of CDR3 regions. TCRdb fed the multiplex PCR reads into MiXCR, producing one record per CDR3 protein. The table includes about 340,000 distinct CDR3 sequences, about 18% detected once. With 3 bases removed from V and 3 bases from J, the gap between germline ends came to 16 bases. This CDR3 comprises 16 residues. Germline loops: CDR1 SGHDT, CDR2 YYEEEE. Remarks on this clonotype: Its antigen is as yet unknown.

The time point: persistent/refractory GD, antithyroid drugs over 5 years with positive TRAb. RNA extracted from PBMCs served as the sequencing template. Graves' disease diagnoses used American Thyroid Association guidelines. This TCR came from a female donor with Graves disease. This rearrangement joins TRBV5-6 to TRBJ1-5, with D tentatively TRBD1 (5 bases). The input for sequencing was peripheral blood mononuclear cells (PBMCs), taken when the disease was refractory, from a patient treated with antithyroid drugs. In DNA, the CDR3 is TGTGCCAGCAGCTCGATCCAGGGATTCTCCAATCAGCCCCAGCATTTT. Translated: CASSSIQGFSNQPQHF. The full variable domain, in which reference TRBV5-6 and TRBJ1-5 provide the parts outside the CDR3, is DAGVTQSPTHLIKTRGQQVTLRCSPKSGHDTVSWYQQALGQGPQFIFQYYEEEERQRGNFPDRFSGHQFPNYSSELNVNALLLGDSALYLCASSSIQGFSNQPQHFGDGTRLSIL.